The clone carrying this T cell receptor (beta chain) has only a few counts. Its antigen is as yet unknown. Read sequence stops 3 residues before the CDR3 end, and the germline J gene provides the missing end. Sequenced by immunoSEQ multiplex PCR; TCRdb stores in-frame clones only, minus some. The sample presents about 26,000 clones, none singletons. CDR3 size: 15 residues. In germline, CDR1 is LNHDA, CDR2 SQIVND (reference sequence). The V end lost 4 bases, the J end lost 3 bases, and 15 bases lay between the germline ends. This record comes from a study of T cell clonality in common variable immunodeficiency. The study, taken as a whole, reports: In common variable immunodeficiency, TCR beta chains reportedly carried fewer deletions and N-nucleotide insertions.

Sequences were obtained from peripheral blood mononuclear cells. The V call is TRBV19, the J call TRBJ1-1; a weak D match, TRBD1 (6 bases). The source of this sequence is a human donor with common variable immunodeficiency. The covered CDR3 bases are TGTGCCAGTAGTAGCATGAGGGCAGGGGACACTGAA. Protein product: CASSSMRAGDTE. The full CDR3 reads CASSSMRAGDTEAFF.